Described below is a single T cell receptor (beta chain) sequence and its context. Its antigen is unknown. The record originates from a study of T cell responses to AZD1222 COVID-19 vaccine. General observations from the study: Clonal diversity was possibly underestimated; the donors were predominantly white British and more often female.

V lost 5 bases and J 7 bases, leaving 17 bases between the germline ends. CDR3 length: 14 residues. From germline, CDR1 is MNHEY and CDR2 SMNVEV (reference sequence). Libraries were prepared by immunoSEQ multiplex PCR; TCRdb keeps only in-frame clonotypes and omits some of them. The sample lists roughly 120,000 clones; roughly 87% were seen once. The sequence derives from an adult in good health. The gene calls are TRBV27 and TRBJ1-2; TRBD1 is a possible D gene (6 bases). The material sequenced was peripheral blood, taken on day 0 of AZD1222 vaccination. In DNA, the CDR3 is TGTGCCAGCAGTGACCTAGGGGGGGCGCGTGGCTACACCTTC. Translated: CASSDLGGARGYTF.